The T cell receptor (beta chain) under discussion was sequenced for a study of CD8+CD57+ T cells in acquired aplastic anemia. The use of genomic DNA as template underpinned the TCR beta VDJ and CDR3 profiling. TCRdb reanalysed the reads using MiXCR and keeps one entry per CDR3 protein. Counted here are around 400,000 distinct CDR3 sequences, approximately 70% occurring once; the ten biggest clones make up under 5%. Including both end residues, the CDR3 is 13 amino acids long. Germline values: CDR1 SGDLS, CDR2 YYNGEE. Details on this clonotype: The CDR3 does not end in the conserved phenylalanine or tryptophan, so this is likely a read error. The DNA is omitted, as the CDR3 cannot be located on it reliably, and the CDR3 follows TCRdb's listing.

The sequence was obtained from a human donor in good health, serving as a control. Sequenced sample: sorted CD4+, CD8+, or CD8+CD57+ T cells (not recorded which) from PBMCs. The chain has TRBV9 and TRBJ1-6. This chain's CDR3 is CASSGMGGTLGDI.